Listed here are 4 T cell receptor beta chains from one sample, sequenced in a study of cytomegalovirus exposure and HLA in healthy donors. PCR involved 60 Vbeta and 13 Jbeta primers. Clones were sequenced by immunoSEQ multiplex PCR, and TCRdb holds only the in-frame ones, with some missing. This sample yields more than 150,000 clones, of which 60% to 85% are seen a single time; about 2.9% belongs to the top ten. The sample comprised PBMCs. The receptor source for this set is a woman aged 50 to 60 in good health and CMV-seropositive.

J is TRBJ2-3 and V is TRBV30; 10 bases line up with TRBD2. Looked up from germline, CDR1 is GTSNPN and CDR2 is SVGIG (reference sequence). The CDR3 runs to 14 residues. The V gene end was trimmed by 4 bases and the J gene end by 4 bases; junction bases not matched to a gene: 5. This chain's CDR3 is CAWTSGSLADTQYF. The CDR3 coding sequence is TGTGCCTGGACTAGCGGGAGTTTGGCAGATACGCAGTATTTT.

The chain couples TRBV5-1 to TRBJ1-1; 12 nucleotides agree with TRBD1. This CDR3 is 14 amino acids long. Per the germline V gene, CDR1 is SGHRS and CDR2 is YFSETQ. V shed 4 bases, J shed 6 bases, and the junction held 4 bases outside the gene matches. The CDR3, as DNA: TGCGCCAGCAGCCCCGGGGACAGGGGGCCTGAAGCTTTCTTT. Its translation: CASSPGDRGPEAFF.

The chain has TRBV7-6 and TRBJ2-3, with D perhaps TRBD2 (6 bases). In germline, CDR1 is SGHVS, CDR2 FNYEAQ. Trimming cost V 4 bases and J 0 bases, with 14 bases left between them. The CDR3 spans 16 residues. The CDR3 DNA reads TGTGCCAGCAGCTCCATCGAGCGGGCTAGCACAGATACGCAGTATTTT. This codes for CASSSIERASTDTQYF.

This chain links TRBV11-3 with TRBJ2-7; 9 bases map to TRBD1. The V and J ends lost 3 bases and 5 bases, in that order; junction bases with no gene match: 11. The CDR3 has 16 amino acids. Germline assignment: CDR1 SGHNT and CDR2 YENEEA. The CDR3: CASSLRQGQGSHEQYF. The CDR3, as DNA: TGTGCCAGCAGCTTGCGTCAGGGACAGGGTTCCCACGAGCAGTACTTC.